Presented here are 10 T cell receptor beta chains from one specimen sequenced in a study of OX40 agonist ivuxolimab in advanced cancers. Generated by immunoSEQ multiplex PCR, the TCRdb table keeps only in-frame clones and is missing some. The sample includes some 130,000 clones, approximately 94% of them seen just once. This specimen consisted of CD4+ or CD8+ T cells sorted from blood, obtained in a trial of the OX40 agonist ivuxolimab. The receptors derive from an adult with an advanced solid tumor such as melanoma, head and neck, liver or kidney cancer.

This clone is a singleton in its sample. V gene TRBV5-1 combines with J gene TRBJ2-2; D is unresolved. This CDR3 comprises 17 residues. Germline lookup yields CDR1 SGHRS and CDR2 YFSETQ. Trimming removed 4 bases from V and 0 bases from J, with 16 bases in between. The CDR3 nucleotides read TGCGCCAGCAGCCCCACCCCACAGCGTTCGAACACCGGGGAGCTGTTTTTT. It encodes CASSPTPQRSNTGELFF.

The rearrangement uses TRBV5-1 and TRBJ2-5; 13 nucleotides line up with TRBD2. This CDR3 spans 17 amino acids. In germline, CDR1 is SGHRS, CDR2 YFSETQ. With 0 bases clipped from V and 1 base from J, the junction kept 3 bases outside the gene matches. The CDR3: CASSLGGLAGSQETQYF. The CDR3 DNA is TGCGCCAGCAGCTTGGGGGGACTAGCGGGGTCCCAAGAGACCCAGTACTTC.

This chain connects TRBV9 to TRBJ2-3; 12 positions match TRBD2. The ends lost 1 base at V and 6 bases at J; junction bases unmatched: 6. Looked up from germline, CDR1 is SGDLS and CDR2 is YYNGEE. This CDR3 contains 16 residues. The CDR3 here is CASSVLAGGDFDTQYF. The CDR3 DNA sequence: TGTGCCAGCAGCGTACTAGCGGGGGGGGACTTTGATACGCAGTATTTT.

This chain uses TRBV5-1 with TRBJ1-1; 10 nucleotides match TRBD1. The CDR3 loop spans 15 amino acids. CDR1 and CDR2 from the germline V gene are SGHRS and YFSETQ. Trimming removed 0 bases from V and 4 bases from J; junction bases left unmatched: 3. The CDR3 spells CASSLGDRGGTEAFF. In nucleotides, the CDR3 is TGCGCCAGCAGCTTGGGGGACAGGGGCGGCACTGAAGCTTTCTTT. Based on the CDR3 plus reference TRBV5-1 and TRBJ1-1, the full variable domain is KAGVTQTPRYLIKTRGQQVTLSCSPISGHRSVSWYQQTPGQGLQFLFEYFSETQRNKGNFPGRFSGRQFSNSRSEMNVSTLELGDSALYLCASSLGDRGGTEAFFGQGTRLTVV.

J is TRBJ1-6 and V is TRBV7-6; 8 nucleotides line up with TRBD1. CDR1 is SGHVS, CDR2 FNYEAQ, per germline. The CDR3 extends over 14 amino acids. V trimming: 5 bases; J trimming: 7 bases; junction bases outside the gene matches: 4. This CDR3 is CASSLQGGNSPLHF. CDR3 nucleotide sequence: TGTGCCAGCAGCCTACAGGGGGGAAATTCACCCCTCCACTTT.

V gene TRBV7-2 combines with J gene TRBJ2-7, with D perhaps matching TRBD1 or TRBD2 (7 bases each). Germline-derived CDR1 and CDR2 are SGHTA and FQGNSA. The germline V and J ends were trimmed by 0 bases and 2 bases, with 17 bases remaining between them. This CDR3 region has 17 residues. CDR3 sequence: CASSLAGFRGGPYEQYF. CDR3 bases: TGTGCCAGCAGCTTAGCCGGCTTCAGGGGGGGTCCCTACGAGCAGTACTTC.

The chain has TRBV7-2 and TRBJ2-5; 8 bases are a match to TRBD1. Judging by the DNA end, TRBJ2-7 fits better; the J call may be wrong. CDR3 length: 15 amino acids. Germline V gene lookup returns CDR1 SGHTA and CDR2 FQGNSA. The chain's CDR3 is CASSLVPGQAYEQYF. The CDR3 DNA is TGTGCCAGCAGCTTAGTGCCGGGACAGGCCTACGAGCAGTACTTC.

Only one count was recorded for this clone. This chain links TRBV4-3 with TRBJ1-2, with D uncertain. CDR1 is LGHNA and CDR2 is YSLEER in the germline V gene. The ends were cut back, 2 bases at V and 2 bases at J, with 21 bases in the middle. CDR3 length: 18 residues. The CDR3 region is CASSQYQRLGPSNYGYTF. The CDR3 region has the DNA TGCGCCAGCAGCCAATACCAGAGACTGGGCCCCTCAAACTATGGCTACACCTTC.

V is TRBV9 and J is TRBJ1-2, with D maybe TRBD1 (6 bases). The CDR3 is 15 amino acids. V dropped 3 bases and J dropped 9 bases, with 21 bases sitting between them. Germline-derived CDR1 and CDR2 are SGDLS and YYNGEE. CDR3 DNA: TGTGCCAGCAGCGATTACTCCGGGACACCGGGGAGCTACACCTTC. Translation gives CASSDYSGTPGSYTF.

The CDR3 loop is CASSQEAWLGDRGTDTQYF. The CDR3 coding sequence is TGCGCCAGCAGCCAAGAGGCCTGGCTCGGAGACAGGGGGACAGATACGCAGTATTTT. The chain carries TRBV4-1 and TRBJ2-3, with 9 positions matching TRBD1. This CDR3 spans 19 amino acids. Looked up from germline, CDR1 is MGHRA and CDR2 is YSYEKL. V shed 0 bases and J 3 bases; nucleotides not matched to a gene: 13.